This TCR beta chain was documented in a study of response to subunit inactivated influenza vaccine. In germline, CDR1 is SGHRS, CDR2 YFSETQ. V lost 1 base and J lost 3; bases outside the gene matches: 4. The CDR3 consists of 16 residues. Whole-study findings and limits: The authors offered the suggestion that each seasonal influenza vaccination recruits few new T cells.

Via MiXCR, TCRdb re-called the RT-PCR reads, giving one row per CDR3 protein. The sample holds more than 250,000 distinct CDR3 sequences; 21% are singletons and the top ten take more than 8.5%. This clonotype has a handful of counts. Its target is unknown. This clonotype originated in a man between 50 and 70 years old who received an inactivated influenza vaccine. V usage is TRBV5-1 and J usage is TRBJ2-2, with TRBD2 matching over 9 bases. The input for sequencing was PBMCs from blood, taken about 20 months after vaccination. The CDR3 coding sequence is TGCGCCAGCAGCTTGATTAGCGGGGGTGACACCGGGGAGCTGTTTTTT. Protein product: CASSLISGGDTGELFF.